These 11 T cell receptor beta chains were sequenced from one sample in a study of shared clonotypes between healthy human individuals. Using immunoSEQ multiplex PCR, the repertoire was profiled, and TCRdb retains in-frame clones only, with some absent. Of about 1 million clones in the sample, roughly 80% were seen once. Source material: memory CD4+ T cells sorted from blood. As for subset: CD45RA-negative fraction. Every receptor here comes from a young man in good health.

The CDR3 spells CASSLFGTGFSYEQYF. The DNA for the CDR3 is TGTGCCAGCAGCTTATTTGGGACAGGGTTTTCCTACGAGCAGTACTTC. The chain has TRBV7-8 and TRBJ2-7; 9 bases agree with TRBD1. Unmatched junction bases numbered 6, after V lost 2 bases and J lost 1 base. CDR3 length equals 16 residues. CDR1 and CDR2 from the germline V gene are SGHVS and FQNEAQ. Filled out from reference TRBV7-8 and TRBJ2-7, the complete variable domain reads GAGVSQSPRYKVAKRGQDVALRCDPISGHVSLFWYQQALGQGPEFLTYFQNEAQLDKSGLPSDRFFAERPEGSVSTLKIQRTQQEDSAVYLCASSLFGTGFSYEQYFGPGTRLTVT.

The chain carries TRBV6-6 and TRBJ1-1; D possibly corresponds to TRBD1 (6 bases). The germline CDR1 and CDR2 sequences are MNHNY and SVGAGI (reference sequence). The CDR3 spans 16 residues. Trimming took off 0 bases at V and 5 bases at J, with 16 bases between the two ends. As DNA, the CDR3 is TGTGCCAGCAGTTACTCCACCGGGGGCTTTTTGACTGAAGCTTTCTTT. It is translated as CASSYSTGGFLTEAFF.

This clone was counted a few times. The V and J genes are TRBV18 and TRBJ1-2; D is unclear. CDR1 and CDR2 (germline): KGHSH, LQKENI. Trimming shortened V by 4 bases and J by 4 bases, and 13 bases separated the two germline ends. This CDR3 has 14 amino acids. The CDR3 nucleotides read TGTGCCAGCTCACAAGGGCCGGATAGCTATGGCTACACCTTC. Its protein is CASSQGPDSYGYTF.

This sequence joins TRBV5-4 and TRBJ1-6; 8 positions match TRBD1. The V gene's germline CDR1 is SGHNT and CDR2 YYREEE (reference sequence). V shed 0 bases and J 10 bases; nucleotides not matched to a gene: 9. The CDR3 extends over 16 amino acids. CDR3 amino acids: CASSLGQGPGGSPLHF. Written as DNA, the CDR3 is TGTGCCAGCAGCTTGGGACAGGGGCCAGGAGGATCACCCCTCCACTTT. Full variable domain (outside the CDR3, taken from reference TRBV5-4 and TRBJ1-6): ETGVTQSPTHLIKTRGQQVTLRCSSQSGHNTVSWYQQALGQGPQFIFQYYREEENGRGNFPPRFSGLQFPNYSSELNVNALELDDSALYLCASSLGQGPGGSPLHFGNGTRLTVT.

This chain uses TRBV18 with TRBJ1-2, with D possibly matching TRBD1 (6 bases). The CDR3 is 12 residues long. Germline CDR1 reads KGHSH; CDR2 reads LQKENI. Trimming took off 4 bases at V and 7 bases at J, with 10 bases between the two ends. The CDR3 nucleotides are TGTGCCAGCTCACGTACAGGGTTTGGCTACACCTTC. This codes for CASSRTGFGYTF.

V is TRBV19 and J is TRBJ2-6; 10 bases are shared with TRBD1. Germline loops: CDR1 LNHDA, CDR2 SQIVND (reference sequence). The CDR3 runs to 15 residues. The V gene end was trimmed by 5 bases and the J gene end by 8 bases; junction bases not matched to a gene: 6. The CDR3 DNA sequence: TGTGCCAGTAGTTCCGGGACAGGGGTGACCAACGTCCTGACTTTC. Encoded protein: CASSSGTGVTNVLTF. Full variable domain (remainder filled in from reference TRBV19 and TRBJ2-6): DGGITQSPKYLFRKEGQNVTLSCEQNLNHDAMYWYRQDPGQGLRLIYYSQIVNDFQKGDIAEGYSVSREKKESFPLTVTSAQKNPTAFYLCASSSGTGVTNVLTFGAGSRLTVL.

This chain joins TRBV9 and TRBJ1-5; no clear D gene. The CDR3 contains 14 residues. Germline CDR1 SGDLS, CDR2 YYNGEE. Trimming stripped 3 bases from V and 3 bases from J, with 10 bases between. The CDR3 nucleotides read TGTGCCAGCAGCGCTCCGGGCGACAATCAGCCCCAGCATTTT. This encodes CASSAPGDNQPQHF. The full variable domain, completed using reference TRBV9 and TRBJ1-5, is DSGVTQTPKHLITATGQRVTLRCSPRSGDLSVYWYQQSLDQGLQFLIQYYNGEERAKGNILERFSAQQFPDLHSELNLSSLELGDSALYFCASSAPGDNQPQHFGDGTRLSIL.

The chain employs TRBV7-3 and TRBJ2-2, with TRBD2 matching over 9 bases. From germline, CDR1 is SGHTA and CDR2 FQGTGA. With V trimmed by 5 bases and J by 6 bases, 7 bases remained unmatched. The CDR3 runs 15 residues. Written as DNA, the CDR3 is TGTGCCAGCAGCCCTATAGCGGGGGCGGCCGGGGAGCTGTTTTTT. Encoded protein: CASSPIAGAAGELFF.

This sequence joins TRBV9 and TRBJ2-3; 8 nucleotides match TRBD1. CDR1 is SGDLS and CDR2 is YYNGEE in the germline V gene. Germline trimming cut 0 bases from V and 4 bases from J; bases unmatched to any gene: 4. The length of the CDR3 is 15 residues. CDR3 nucleotide sequence: TGTGCCAGCAGCGTAGCCCGGACAGGGTCAGATACGCAGTATTTT. It yields the protein CASSVARTGSDTQYF.

Written as DNA, the CDR3 is TGCGCCAGCAGCCTACGAATTCCGGGCCGTACCAATGAAAAACTGTTTTTT. Amino acids: CASSLRIPGRTNEKLFF. This chain connects TRBV5-1 to TRBJ1-4; D gene unclear. The germline V gene encodes CDR1 SGHRS and CDR2 YFSETQ. V lost 4 bases and J 5 bases, leaving 21 bases between the germline ends. The CDR3 runs to 17 residues.

The chain joins TRBV28 to TRBJ2-3; 13 bases are shared with TRBD2. V was pared by 6 bases and J by 6 bases, with 9 bases of the junction left unmatched. Per germline, CDR1 MDHEN and CDR2 SYDVKM. The CDR3 is 16 amino acids. This CDR3 is CASSITSGGAQDTQYF. The CDR3 region has the DNA TGTGCCAGCAGCATCACTAGCGGGGGGGCTCAGGATACGCAGTATTTT.